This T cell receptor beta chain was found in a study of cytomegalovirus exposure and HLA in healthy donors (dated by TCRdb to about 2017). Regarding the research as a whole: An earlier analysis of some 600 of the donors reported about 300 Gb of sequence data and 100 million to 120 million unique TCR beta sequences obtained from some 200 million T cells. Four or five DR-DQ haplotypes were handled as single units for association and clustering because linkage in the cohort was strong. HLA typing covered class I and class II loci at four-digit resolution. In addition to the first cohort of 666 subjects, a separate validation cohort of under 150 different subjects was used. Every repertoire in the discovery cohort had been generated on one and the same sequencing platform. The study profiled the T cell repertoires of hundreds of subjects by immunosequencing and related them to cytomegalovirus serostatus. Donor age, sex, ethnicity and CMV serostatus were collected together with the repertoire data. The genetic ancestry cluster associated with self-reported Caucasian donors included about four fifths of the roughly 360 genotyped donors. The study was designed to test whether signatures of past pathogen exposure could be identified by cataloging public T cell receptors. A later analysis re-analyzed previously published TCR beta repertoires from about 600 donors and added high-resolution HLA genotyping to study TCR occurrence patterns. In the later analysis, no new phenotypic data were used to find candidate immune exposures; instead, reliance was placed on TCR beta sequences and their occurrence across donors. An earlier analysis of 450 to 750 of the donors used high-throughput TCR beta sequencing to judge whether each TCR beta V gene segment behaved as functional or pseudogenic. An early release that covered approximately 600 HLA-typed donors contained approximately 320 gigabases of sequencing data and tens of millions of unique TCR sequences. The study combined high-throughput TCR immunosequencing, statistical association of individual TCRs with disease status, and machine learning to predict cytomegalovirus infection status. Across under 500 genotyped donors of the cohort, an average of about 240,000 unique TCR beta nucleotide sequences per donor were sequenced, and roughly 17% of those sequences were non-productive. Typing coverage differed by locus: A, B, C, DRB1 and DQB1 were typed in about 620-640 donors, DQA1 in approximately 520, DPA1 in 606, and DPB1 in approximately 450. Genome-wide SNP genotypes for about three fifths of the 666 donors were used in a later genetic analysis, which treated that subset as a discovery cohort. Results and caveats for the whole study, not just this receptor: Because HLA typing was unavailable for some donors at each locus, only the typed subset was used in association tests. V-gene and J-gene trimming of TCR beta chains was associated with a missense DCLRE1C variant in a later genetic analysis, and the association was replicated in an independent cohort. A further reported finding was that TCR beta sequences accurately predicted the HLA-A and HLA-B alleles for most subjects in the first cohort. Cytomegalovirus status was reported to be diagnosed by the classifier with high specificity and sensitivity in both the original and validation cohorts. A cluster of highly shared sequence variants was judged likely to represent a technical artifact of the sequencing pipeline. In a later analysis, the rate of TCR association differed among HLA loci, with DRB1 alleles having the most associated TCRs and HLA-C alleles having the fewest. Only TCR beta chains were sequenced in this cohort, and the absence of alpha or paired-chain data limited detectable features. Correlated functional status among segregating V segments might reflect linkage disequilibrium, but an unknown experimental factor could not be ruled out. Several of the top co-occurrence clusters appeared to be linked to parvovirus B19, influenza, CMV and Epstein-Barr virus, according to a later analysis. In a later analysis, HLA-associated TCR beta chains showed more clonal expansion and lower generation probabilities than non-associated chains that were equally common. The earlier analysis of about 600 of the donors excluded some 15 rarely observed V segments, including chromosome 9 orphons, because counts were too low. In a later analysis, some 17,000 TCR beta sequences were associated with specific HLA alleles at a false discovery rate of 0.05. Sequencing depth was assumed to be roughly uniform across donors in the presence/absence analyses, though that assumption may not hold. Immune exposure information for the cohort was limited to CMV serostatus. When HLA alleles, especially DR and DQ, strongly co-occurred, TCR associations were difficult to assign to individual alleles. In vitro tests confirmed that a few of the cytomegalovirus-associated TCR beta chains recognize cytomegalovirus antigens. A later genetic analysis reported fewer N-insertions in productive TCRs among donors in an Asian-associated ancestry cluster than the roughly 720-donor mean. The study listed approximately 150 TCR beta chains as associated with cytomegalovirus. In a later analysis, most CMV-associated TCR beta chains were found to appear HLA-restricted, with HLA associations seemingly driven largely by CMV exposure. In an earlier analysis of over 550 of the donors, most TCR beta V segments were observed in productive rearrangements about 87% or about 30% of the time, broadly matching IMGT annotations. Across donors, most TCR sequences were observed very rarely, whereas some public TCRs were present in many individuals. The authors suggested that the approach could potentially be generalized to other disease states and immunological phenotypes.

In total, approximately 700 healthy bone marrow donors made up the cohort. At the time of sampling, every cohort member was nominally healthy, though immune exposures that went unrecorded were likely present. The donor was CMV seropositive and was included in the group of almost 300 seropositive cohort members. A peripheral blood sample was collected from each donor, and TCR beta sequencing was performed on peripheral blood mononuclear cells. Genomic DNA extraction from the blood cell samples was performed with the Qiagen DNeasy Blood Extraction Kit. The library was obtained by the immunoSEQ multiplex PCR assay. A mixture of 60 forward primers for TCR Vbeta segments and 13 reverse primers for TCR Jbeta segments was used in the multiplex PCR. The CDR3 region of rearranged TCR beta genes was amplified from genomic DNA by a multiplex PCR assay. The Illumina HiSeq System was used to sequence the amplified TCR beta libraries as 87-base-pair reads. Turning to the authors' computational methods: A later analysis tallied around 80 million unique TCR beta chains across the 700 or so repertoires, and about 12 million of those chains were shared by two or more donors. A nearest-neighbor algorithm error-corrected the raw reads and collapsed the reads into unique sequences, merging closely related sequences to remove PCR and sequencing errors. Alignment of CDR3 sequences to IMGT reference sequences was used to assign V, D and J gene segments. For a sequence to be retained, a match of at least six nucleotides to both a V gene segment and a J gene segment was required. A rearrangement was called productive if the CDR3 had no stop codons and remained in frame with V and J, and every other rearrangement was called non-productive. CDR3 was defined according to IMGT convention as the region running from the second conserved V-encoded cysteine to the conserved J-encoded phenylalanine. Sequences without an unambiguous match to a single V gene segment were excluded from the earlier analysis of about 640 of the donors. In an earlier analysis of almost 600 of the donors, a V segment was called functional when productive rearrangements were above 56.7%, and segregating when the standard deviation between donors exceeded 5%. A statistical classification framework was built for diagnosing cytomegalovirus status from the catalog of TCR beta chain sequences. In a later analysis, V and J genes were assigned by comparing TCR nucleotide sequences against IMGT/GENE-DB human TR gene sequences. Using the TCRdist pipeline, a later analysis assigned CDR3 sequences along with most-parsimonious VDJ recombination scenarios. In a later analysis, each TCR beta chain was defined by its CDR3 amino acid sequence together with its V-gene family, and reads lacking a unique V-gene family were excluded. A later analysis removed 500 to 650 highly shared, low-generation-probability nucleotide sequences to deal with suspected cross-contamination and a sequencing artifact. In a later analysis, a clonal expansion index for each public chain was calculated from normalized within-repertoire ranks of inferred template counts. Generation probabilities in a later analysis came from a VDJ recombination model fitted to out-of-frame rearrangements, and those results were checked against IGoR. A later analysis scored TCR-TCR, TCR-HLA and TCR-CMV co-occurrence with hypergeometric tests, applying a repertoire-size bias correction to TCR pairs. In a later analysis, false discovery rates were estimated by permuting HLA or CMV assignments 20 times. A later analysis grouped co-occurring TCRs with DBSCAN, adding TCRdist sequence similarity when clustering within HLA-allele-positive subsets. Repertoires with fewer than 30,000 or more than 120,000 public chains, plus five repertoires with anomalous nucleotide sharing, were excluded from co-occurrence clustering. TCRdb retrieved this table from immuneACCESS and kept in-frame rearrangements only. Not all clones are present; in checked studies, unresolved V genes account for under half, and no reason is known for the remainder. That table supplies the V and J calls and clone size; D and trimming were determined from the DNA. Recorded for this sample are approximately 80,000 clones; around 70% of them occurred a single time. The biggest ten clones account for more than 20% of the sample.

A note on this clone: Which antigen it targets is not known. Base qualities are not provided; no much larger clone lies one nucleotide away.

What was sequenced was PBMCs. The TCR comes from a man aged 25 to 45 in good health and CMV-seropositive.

This receptor carries the CDR3 CASSLGLGAMDTEAFF. The DNA sequence is given as TGTGCCAGCAGCTTAGGGCTGGGGGCGATGGACACTGAAGCTTTCTTT. This receptor chain uses TRBV7-9 and TRBJ1-1, with a weak D call of TRBD1 (6 bases match). CDR3 length: 16 amino acids, cysteine to phenylalanine. Only the CDR3 part of the read is kept: 48 bases, read in frame from the first base. According to the germline V gene (reference sequence), CDR1 reads SEHNR and CDR2 reads FQNEAQ. Trimming removed 1 base from V and 3 bases from J, leaving 15 bases between the germline ends.